This record looks at one TCR beta chain sequence and its context. The germline CDR1 and CDR2 sequences are SGDLS and YYNGEE. The CDR3 sequence is 14 residues long. Unmatched junction bases numbered 6, after V lost 2 bases and J lost 4 bases. The sample's treatment: around 19 received Ad26.COV2.S at low or high dose, single or two shots; roughly five received placebo; per-sample allocation not given. Material that was analyzed had been drawn on day 63 after the first vaccine or placebo injection. It was Wuhan-strain SARS-CoV-2 spike that the Ad26 vaccine vector expressed. Repertoires were generated with immunoSEQ multiplex PCR, while TCRdb's copy carries only in-frame clones and drops some. The profile shows 350,000 to 550,000 clones, 80% to 90% of them singletons. The data belong to a study of Ad26.COV2.S vaccination and SARS-CoV-2 variants.

The clonotype was recovered from a person aged 18 to 59 who received the Ad26.COV2.S COVID-19 vaccine or a placebo. Specimen: peripheral blood, collected in a trial of Ad26.COV2.S vaccine versus placebo. V usage is TRBV9 and J usage is TRBJ2-7; 7 bases match TRBD2. This CDR3 reads CASSVSGEGYEQYF. The CDR3 DNA follows: TGTGCCAGCAGCGTCTCCGGGGAGGGATACGAGCAGTACTTC.